A selection of T cell receptor beta chains follows, all from one sample in a study of technical replicates of blood from a few donors. Profiling relied on immunoSEQ multiplex PCR, and the TCRdb table lists in-frame clones only, not all of them. Of some 76,000 clones in the sample, nearly 99% are singletons; the top ten hold over 0.2%. The specimen sequenced was T cells isolated from PBMCs. These receptors were collected from a human donor in good health. Both conserved end residues are part of each CDR3. Each record gives: V gene, clone size, J gene, D gene, CDR3 protein, CDR3 DNA. A D gene is named only where the DNA matches it firmly. The size of a clone is reported for some rows only, either as once, few or many, or as a class for expanded clones.

TRBV6-5	.	TRBJ2-2	TRBD1	CASSYLGQGVGELFF	TGTGCCAGCAGTTACCTGGGACAGGGGGTGGGGGAGCTGTTTTTT
TRBV27	once	TRBJ1-1	.	CASSWDGGGQGFFF	TGTGCCAGCAGTTGGGATGGGGGAGGCCAAGGATTTTTCTTT
TRBV30	.	TRBJ2-7	.	CAWSGNRGSYEQYF	TGTGCCTGGAGTGGAAATAGGGGCTCCTACGAGCAGTACTTC
TRBV7-9	.	TRBJ1-1	.	CASSLLKLEAFF	TGTGCCAGCAGCTTACTGAAGCTTGAAGCTTTCTTT
TRBV5-1	.	TRBJ2-7	.	CASSLTPDRSYEQYF	TGCGCCAGCAGCTTAACTCCAGACAGATCCTACGAGCAGTACTTC
TRBV27	.	TRBJ2-3	TRBD2	CASSSPSGNTDTQYF	TGTGCCAGCAGTTCACCTAGCGGGAACACAGATACGCAGTATTTT
TRBV11-3	.	TRBJ2-7	TRBD1	CASSSSGQGDYEQYF	TGTGCCAGCAGCTCTTCGGGACAGGGGGACTACGAGCAGTACTTC
TRBV19	.	TRBJ1-5	.	CASSIRADQPQHF	TGTGCCAGTAGTATCAGGGCTGACCAGCCCCAGCATTTT
TRBV2	.	TRBJ2-1	.	CASSELRGLLYNEQFF	TGTGCCAGCAGTGAATTGCGGGGCTTACTATACAATGAGCAGTTCTTC
TRBV6-5	.	TRBJ2-2	.	CASSYVGAGELFF	TGTGCCAGCAGTTACGTAGGGGCCGGGGAGCTGTTTTTT
TRBV2	.	TRBJ1-3	.	CASSDSVLASGNTIYF	TGTGCCAGCAGTGATTCGGTCCTCGCCTCTGGAAACACCATATATTTT
TRBV6-5	.	TRBJ2-5	.	CASSYSETQYF	TGTGCCAGCAGTTACAGCGAGACCCAGTACTTC
TRBV9	.	TRBJ2-5	TRBD2	CASSVEAGGLQETQYF	TGTGCCAGCAGCGTAGAAGCGGGGGGACTTCAAGAGACCCAGTACTTC
TRBV12-5	.	TRBJ1-1	.	CASGFGGNTEAFF	TGTGCTAGTGGTTTCGGGGGTAACACTGAAGCTTTCTTT
TRBV19	.	TRBJ1-1	.	CASSIQGYTEAFF	TGTGCCAGTAGTATCCAGGGATACACTGAAGCTTTCTTT
TRBV5-6	.	TRBJ1-5	.	CASSLYQGTGNQPQHF	TGTGCCAGCAGCTTATATCAGGGTACAGGCAATCAGCCCCAGCATTTT
TRBV11-2	.	TRBJ2-6	.	CASSIYSGANVLTF	TGTGCCAGCAGTATCTACTCTGGGGCCAACGTCCTGACTTTC
TRBV6-5	.	TRBJ2-3	.	CASSYWGADTQYF	TGTGCCAGCAGTTACTGGGGGGCAGATACGCAGTATTTT
TRBV7-2	.	TRBJ2-1	TRBD2	CASSYGGDEQFF	TGTGCCAGCAGCTACGGGGGGGATGAGCAGTTCTTC
TRBV19	.	TRBJ1-1	.	CASNDSPGTEAFF	TGTGCCAGTAATGACAGTCCAGGCACTGAAGCTTTCTTT
TRBV28	.	TRBJ1-1	.	CASSLGQLNTEAFF	TGTGCCAGCAGTTTAGGGCAGTTGAACACTGAAGCTTTCTTT
TRBV30	.	TRBJ1-2	TRBD1	CAWQLGQDLGYTF	TGTGCCTGGCAGCTTGGACAGGACCTCGGCTACACCTTC
TRBV30	.	TRBJ2-3	TRBD2	CAWSVLNSGRHTDTQYF	TGTGCCTGGAGTGTACTAAATAGCGGGAGACACACAGATACGCAGTATTTT
TRBV28	.	TRBJ2-3	TRBD2	CATLAGATDTQYF	TGTGCCACCTTAGCGGGAGCGACAGATACGCAGTATTTT
TRBV16	.	TRBJ2-7	TRBD2	CASSQSLAGDYEQYF	TGTGCCAGCAGCCAATCTCTAGCGGGAGACTACGAGCAGTACTTC
TRBV28	once	TRBJ2-7	.	CASSFTSYTGSSYEQYF	TGTGCCAGCAGTTTCACTAGTTATACGGGGAGCTCCTACGAGCAGTACTTC
TRBV25-1	once	TRBJ1-3	TRBD1	CASSGTGASSGNTIYF	TGTGCCAGCAGTGGGACAGGGGCCAGCTCTGGAAACACCATATATTTT
TRBV14	.	TRBJ2-1	.	CASSSREYNEQFF	TGTGCCAGCAGCTCCCGTGAGTACAATGAGCAGTTCTTC
TRBV13	.	TRBJ2-1	TRBD2	CASSEGLAGYNEQFF	TGTGCCAGCAGTGAGGGACTAGCGGGATACAATGAGCAGTTCTTC
TRBV29-1	.	TRBJ2-3	.	CSVDPPGDTQYF	TGCAGCGTTGACCCCCCGGGGGATACGCAGTATTTT
TRBV19	.	TRBJ1-1	.	CASSIGGGDPKAFF	TGTGCCAGTAGTATTGGGGGGGGCGACCCAAAAGCTTTCTTT
TRBV7-9	.	TRBJ2-7	.	CASNYPEQYF	TGTGCCAGCAACTATCCCGAGCAGTACTTC
TRBV25-1	.	TRBJ2-3	.	CASSVQGSPDTQYF	TGTGCCAGCAGCGTCCAAGGGAGCCCAGATACGCAGTATTTT
TRBV30	once	TRBJ1-1	.	CAWSEGLEAAEAFF	TGTGCCTGGAGTGAAGGCCTAGAGGCCGCTGAAGCTTTCTTT
TRBV30	.	TRBJ2-1	TRBD2	CAWSGLAQEQFF	TGTGCCTGGAGCGGACTAGCGCAGGAGCAGTTCTTC
TRBV6-5	once	TRBJ1-1	.	CASSYGPLNTEAFF	TGTGCCAGCAGTTACGGGCCCTTGAACACTGAAGCTTTCTTT